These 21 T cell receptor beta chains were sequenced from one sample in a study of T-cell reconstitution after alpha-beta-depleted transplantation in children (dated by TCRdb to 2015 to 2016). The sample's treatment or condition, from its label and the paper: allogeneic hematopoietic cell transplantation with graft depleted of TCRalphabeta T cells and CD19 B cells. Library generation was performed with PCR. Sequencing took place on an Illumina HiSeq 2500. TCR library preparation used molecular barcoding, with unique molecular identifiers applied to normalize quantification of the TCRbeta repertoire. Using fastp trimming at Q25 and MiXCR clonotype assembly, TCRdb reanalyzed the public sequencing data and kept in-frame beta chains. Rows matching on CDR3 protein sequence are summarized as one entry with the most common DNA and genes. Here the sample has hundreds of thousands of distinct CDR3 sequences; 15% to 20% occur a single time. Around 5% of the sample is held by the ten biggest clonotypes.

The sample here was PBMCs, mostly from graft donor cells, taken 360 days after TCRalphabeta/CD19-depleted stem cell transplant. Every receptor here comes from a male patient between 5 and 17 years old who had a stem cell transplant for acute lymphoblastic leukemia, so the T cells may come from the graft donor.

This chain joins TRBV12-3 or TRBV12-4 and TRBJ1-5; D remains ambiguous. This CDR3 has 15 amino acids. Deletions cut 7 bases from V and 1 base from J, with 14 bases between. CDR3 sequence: CASIPGQSSNQPQHF. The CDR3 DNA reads TGTGCCAGCATTCCGGGCCAGTCAAGCAATCAGCCCCAGCATTTT.

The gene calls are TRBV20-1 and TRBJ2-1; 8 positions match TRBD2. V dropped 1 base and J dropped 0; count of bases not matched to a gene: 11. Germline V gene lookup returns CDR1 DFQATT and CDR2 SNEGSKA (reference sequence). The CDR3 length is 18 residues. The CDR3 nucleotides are TGCAGTGCTAGAGTTTTGCTGTTAGCGGGAAACTCCTACAATGAGCAGTTCTTC. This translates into CSARVLLLAGNSYNEQFF.

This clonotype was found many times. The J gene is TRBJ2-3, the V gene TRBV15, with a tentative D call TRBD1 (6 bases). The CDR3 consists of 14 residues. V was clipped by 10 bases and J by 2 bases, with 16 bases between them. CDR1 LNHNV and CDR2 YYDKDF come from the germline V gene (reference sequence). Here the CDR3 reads CAILQGYSTDTQYF. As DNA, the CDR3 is TGTGCCATCCTACAGGGATACTCCACAGATACGCAGTATTTT.

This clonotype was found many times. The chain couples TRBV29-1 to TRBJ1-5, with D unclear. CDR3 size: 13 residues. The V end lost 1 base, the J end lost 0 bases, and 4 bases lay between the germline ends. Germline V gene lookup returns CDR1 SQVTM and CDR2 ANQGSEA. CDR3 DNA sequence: TGCAGCGTTGAAGTGGGTAGCAATCAGCCCCAGCATTTT. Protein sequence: CSVEVGSNQPQHF.

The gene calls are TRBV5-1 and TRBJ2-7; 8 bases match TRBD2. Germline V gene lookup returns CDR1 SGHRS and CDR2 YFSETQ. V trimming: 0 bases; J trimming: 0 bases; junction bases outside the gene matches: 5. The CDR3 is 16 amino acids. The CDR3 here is CASSLGSGSPSYEQYF. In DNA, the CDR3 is TGCGCCAGCAGCTTGGGGAGCGGGAGCCCCTCCTACGAGCAGTACTTC.

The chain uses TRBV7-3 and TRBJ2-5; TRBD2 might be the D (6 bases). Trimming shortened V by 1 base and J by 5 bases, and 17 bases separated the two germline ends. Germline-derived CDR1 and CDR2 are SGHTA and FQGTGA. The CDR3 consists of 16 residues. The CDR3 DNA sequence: TGTGCCAGCAGCTTAATGGGGACTCTTCAGGTGGAGACCCAGTACTTC. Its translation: CASSLMGTLQVETQYF.

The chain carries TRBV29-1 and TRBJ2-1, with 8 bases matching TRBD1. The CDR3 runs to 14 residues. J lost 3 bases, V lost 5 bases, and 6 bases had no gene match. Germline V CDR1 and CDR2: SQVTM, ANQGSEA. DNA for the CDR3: TGCAGCGTTAATGCGGACAGGGTCTACAATGAGCAGTTCTTC. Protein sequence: CSVNADRVYNEQFF.

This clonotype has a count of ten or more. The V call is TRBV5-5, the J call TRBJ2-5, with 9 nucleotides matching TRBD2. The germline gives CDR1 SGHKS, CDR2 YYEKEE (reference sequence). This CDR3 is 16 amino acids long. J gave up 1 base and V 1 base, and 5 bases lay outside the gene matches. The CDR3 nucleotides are TGTGCCAGCAGCTTGAGCGCGGGAGGGGGCCAAGAGACCCAGTACTTC. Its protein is CASSLSAGGGQETQYF.

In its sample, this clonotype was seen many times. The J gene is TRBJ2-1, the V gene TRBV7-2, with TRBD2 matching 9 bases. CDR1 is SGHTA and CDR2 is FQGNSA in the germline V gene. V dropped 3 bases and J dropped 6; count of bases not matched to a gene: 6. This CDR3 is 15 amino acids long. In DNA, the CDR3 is TGTGCCAGCAGCTTGGGGCTAGCGGGAAGCAATGAGCAGTTCTTC. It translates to CASSLGLAGSNEQFF.

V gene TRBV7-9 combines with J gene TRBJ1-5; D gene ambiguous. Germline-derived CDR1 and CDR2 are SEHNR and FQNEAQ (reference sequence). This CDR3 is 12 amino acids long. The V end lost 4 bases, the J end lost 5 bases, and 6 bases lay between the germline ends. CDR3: CASSSQDQPQHF. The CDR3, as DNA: TGTGCCAGCAGCTCTCAGGATCAGCCCCAGCATTTT.

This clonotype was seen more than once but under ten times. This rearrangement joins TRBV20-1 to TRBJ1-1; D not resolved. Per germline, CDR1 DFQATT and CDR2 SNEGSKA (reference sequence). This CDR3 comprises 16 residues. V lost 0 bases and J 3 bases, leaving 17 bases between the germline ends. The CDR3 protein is CSARDQSLQLHTEAFF. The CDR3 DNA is TGCAGTGCTAGAGATCAAAGTCTTCAGTTACACACTGAAGCTTTCTTT.

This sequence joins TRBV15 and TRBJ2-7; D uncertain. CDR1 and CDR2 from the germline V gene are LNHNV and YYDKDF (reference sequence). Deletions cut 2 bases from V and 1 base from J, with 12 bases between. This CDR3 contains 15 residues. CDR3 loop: CATSRPDLRSYEQYF. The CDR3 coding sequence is TGTGCCACCAGCAGACCTGACCTTAGGTCCTACGAGCAGTACTTC.

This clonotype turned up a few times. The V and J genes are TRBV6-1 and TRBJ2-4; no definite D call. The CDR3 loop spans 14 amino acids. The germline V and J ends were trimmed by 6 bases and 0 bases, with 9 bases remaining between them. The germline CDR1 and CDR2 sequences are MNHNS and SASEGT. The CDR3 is CASRSALAKNIQYF. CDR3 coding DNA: TGTGCCAGCAGATCAGCCCTAGCCAAAAACATTCAGTACTTC.

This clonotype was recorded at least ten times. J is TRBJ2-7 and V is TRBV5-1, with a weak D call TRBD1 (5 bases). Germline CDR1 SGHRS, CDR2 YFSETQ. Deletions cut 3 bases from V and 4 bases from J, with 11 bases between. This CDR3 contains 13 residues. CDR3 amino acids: CASSSRADYEQYF. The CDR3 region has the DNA TGCGCCAGCAGCTCCAGGGCTGATTACGAGCAGTACTTC.

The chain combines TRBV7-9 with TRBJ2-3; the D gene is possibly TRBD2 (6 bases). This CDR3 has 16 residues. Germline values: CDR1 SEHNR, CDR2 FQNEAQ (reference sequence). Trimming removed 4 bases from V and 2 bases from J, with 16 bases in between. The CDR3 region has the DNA TGTGCCAGCAGCTCGCGGTGGGAGGTGGCCACAGATACGCAGTATTTT. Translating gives CASSSRWEVATDTQYF.

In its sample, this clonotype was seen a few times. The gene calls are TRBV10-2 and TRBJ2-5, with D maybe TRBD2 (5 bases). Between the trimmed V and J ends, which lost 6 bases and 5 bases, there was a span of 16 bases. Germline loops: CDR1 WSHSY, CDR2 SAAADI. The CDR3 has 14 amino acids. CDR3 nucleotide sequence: TGCGCCAGCAGAGCTCGTGGAGGACGGGAGACCCAGTACTTC. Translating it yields CASRARGGRETQYF.

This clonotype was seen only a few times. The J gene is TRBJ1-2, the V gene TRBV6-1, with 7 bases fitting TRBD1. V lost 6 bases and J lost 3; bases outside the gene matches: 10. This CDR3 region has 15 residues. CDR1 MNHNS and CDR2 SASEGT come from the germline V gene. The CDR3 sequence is CASSDLTGADYGYTF. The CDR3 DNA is TGTGCCAGCAGCGATCTTACAGGGGCGGACTATGGCTACACCTTC.

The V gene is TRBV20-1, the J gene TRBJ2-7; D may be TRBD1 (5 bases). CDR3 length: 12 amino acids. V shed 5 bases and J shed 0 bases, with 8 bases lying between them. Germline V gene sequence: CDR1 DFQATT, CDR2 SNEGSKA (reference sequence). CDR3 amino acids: CSALRDSYEQYF. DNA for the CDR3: TGCAGTGCTCTCAGGGACTCCTACGAGCAGTACTTC.

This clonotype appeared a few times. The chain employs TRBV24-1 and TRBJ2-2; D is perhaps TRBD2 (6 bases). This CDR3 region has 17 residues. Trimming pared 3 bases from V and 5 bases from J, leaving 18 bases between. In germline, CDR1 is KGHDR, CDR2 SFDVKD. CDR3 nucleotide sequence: TGTGCCACCAGTGATCGTACGGGGGAAGGACCTACCGGGGAGCTGTTTTTT. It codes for CATSDRTGEGPTGELFF.

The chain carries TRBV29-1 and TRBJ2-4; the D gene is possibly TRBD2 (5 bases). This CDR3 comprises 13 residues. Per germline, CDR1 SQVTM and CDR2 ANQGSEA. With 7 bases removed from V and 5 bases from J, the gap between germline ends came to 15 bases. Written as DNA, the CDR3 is TGCAGCGCCCCTAGCAGGTTCGAAAACATTCAGTACTTC. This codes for CSAPSRFENIQYF.

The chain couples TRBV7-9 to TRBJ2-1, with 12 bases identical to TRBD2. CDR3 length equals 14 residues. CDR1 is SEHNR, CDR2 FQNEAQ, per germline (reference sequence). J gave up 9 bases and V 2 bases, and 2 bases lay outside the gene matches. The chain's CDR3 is CASSLLAGGVEQFF. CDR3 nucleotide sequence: TGTGCCAGCAGCTTACTAGCGGGAGGGGTTGAGCAGTTCTTC.